This T cell receptor (beta chain) was captured in a study of blood T cell repertoires in COVID-19. Whole-study context: The study drew acute and convalescent COVID-19 samples from the United States, Italy and Spain.

CDR3 length: 14 residues. Trimming cost V 6 bases and J 8 bases; bases outside gene matches: 7. Per the germline V gene, CDR1 is MNHEY and CDR2 is SVGAGI. Living in 24 US areas, the participants were between 18 and 89 years of age. Recovery meant two consecutive negative NP/OP PCR tests, professional clearance, or resolved symptoms. In the original workflow: Nucleated cell number was recorded as an estimate derived from reference gene primer amplification. The method was immunoSEQ multiplex PCR; TCRdb's version includes in-frame clones alone and lacks a portion of them. The DNA gave D and trimming, while V, J and clone size come from that table. The data contain approximately 250,000 clones, 88% of them singletons.

The source material was PBMCs or T cells enriched from blood (not recorded which). The TCR originated in a woman between 25 and 40 years old who had recovered from COVID-19. This chain connects TRBV6-5 to TRBJ2-1; 10 positions match TRBD1. The CDR3 DNA reads TGTGCCAGCAGCGAGGGACAGGGGTGGGATGAGCAGTTCTTC. As protein: CASSEGQGWDEQFF.